The 26 T cell receptor beta chains listed next were all sequenced from one sample in a study of T cell repertoires in cytomegalovirus infection (dated by TCRdb to between 2019 and 2020). Data came from an Illumina HiSeq 1500. Clones were called with MiXCR by TCRdb after fastp trimmed the public reads at Q25, and only in-frame beta chains were retained. All rows with the same CDR3 protein become a single entry with the most common DNA and genes. Counted in this sample were around 530,000 distinct CDR3 sequences; 15% to 20% of them appeared once. The top ten hold roughly a quarter of the sample. The sequenced material came from CD8+ T cells from PBMCs. The receptors here all came from a human donor in good health (CMV status not recorded). Some clones in this sample may be carry-over from other donors' samples.

In this sample, this clonotype turned up a few times. The chain uses TRBV5-1 and TRBJ1-1, with D hard to call. The CDR3 spans 13 residues. Germline V gives CDR1 SGHRS, CDR2 YFSETQ. Trimming left V 6 bases short and J 5 bases short, with 14 bases between. The CDR3 sequence is CASKVGWTTEAFF. DNA for the CDR3: TGCGCCAGCAAGGTGGGTTGGACGACTGAAGCTTTCTTT.

The CDR3 loop is CASSLDVRTDTQYF. The DNA for the CDR3 is TGTGCCAGCAGCTTAGATGTGCGGACAGATACGCAGTATTTT. The chain employs TRBV7-6 and TRBJ2-3; D call uncertain. The length of the CDR3 is 14 residues. The ends were cut back, 1 base at V and 3 bases at J, with 8 bases in the middle. Germline assignment: CDR1 SGHVS and CDR2 FNYEAQ. Together with reference TRBV7-6 and TRBJ2-3, the CDR3 gives the full variable domain: GAGVSQSPRYKVTKRGQDVALRCDPISGHVSLYWYRQALGQGPEFLTYFNYEAQQDKSGLPNDRFSAERPEGSISTLTIQRTEQRDSAMYRCASSLDVRTDTQYFGPGTRLTVL.

The genes are TRBV4-2 and TRBJ1-1, with 7 bases matching TRBD1. The V gene end was trimmed by 0 bases and the J gene end by 6 bases; junction bases not matched to a gene: 1. The CDR3 runs 13 residues. From germline, CDR1 is LGHNA and CDR2 YNFKEQ. This CDR3 is CASSQDRGPEAFF. The CDR3 nucleotides read TGTGCCAGCAGCCAAGATAGGGGGCCTGAAGCTTTCTTT.

This clonotype was seen many times. The chain couples TRBV28 to TRBJ2-7; TRBD1 aligns across 9 bases. The CDR3 has 16 amino acids. The junction had 6 bases not matched to a gene; V was cut back by 3 bases and J by 0 bases. Per germline, CDR1 MDHEN and CDR2 SYDVKM. The CDR3 region is CASSFPRQGGSYEQYF. CDR3 bases: TGTGCCAGCAGTTTCCCACGACAGGGGGGCTCCTACGAGCAGTACTTC.

This clonotype was observed at least ten times. The genes are TRBV4-1 and TRBJ2-1; D is uncertain. The CDR3 length is 15 residues. The germline gives CDR1 MGHRA, CDR2 YSYEKL. Trimming stripped 0 bases from V and 0 bases from J, with 6 bases between. In DNA form, the CDR3 reads TGCGCCAGCAGCCAAGAAGCCAGCTCCTACAATGAGCAGTTCTTC. It is translated as CASSQEASSYNEQFF.

The J gene is TRBJ2-1, the V gene TRBV24-1; unclear D gene. V was clipped by 7 bases and J by 2 bases, with 8 bases between them. The length of the CDR3 is 13 residues. Per the germline V gene, CDR1 is KGHDR and CDR2 is SFDVKD. This chain's CDR3 is CATRGAPYNEQFF. The DNA for the CDR3 is TGTGCCACCAGAGGTGCTCCCTACAATGAGCAGTTCTTC.

The table lists this clonotype with many counts. The chain recombines TRBV7-3 with TRBJ1-2, with no clear D. Deletions cut 2 bases from V and 2 bases from J, with 12 bases between. Germline CDR1 and CDR2: SGHTA and FQGTGA. The CDR3 has 15 amino acids. The CDR3 loop is CASSLGGMGNYGYTF. The CDR3, as DNA: TGTGCCAGCAGCTTAGGCGGGATGGGAAACTATGGCTACACCTTC. Full variable domain (missing parts from reference TRBV7-3 and TRBJ1-2): GAGVSQTPSNKVTEKGKYVELRCDPISGHTALYWYRQSLGQGPEFLIYFQGTGAADDSGLPNDRFFAVRPEGSVSTLKIQRTERGDSAVYLCASSLGGMGNYGYTFGSGTRLTVV.

This clonotype was detected only a few times. The J gene is TRBJ1-6, the V gene TRBV2; D ambiguous. V lost 0 bases and J 6 bases, leaving 18 bases between the germline ends. In germline, CDR1 is SNHLY, CDR2 FYNNEI. This CDR3 comprises 18 residues. The CDR3 DNA follows: TGTGCCAGCAGTGAAGCTTTAACAGTCCTAAGGAGTAATTCACCCCTCCACTTT. Protein: CASSEALTVLRSNSPLHF.

The CDR3 here is CASSGGTSGIINEQFF. For the CDR3, the DNA is TGTGCCAGCAGCGGCGGGACTAGCGGGATTATAAATGAGCAGTTCTTC. J is TRBJ2-1 and V is TRBV9; the match to TRBD2 covers 13 bases. The trim removed 3 bases at V and 7 bases at J, leaving 7 bases unmatched. CDR1 is SGDLS, CDR2 YYNGEE, per germline. This CDR3 region has 16 residues.

This clonotype was detected only a few times. The chain is built from TRBV20-1 and TRBJ2-7; D remains unclear. In germline, CDR1 is DFQATT, CDR2 SNEGSKA (reference sequence). CDR3 length equals 10 residues. V lost 3 bases to trimming and J lost 2 bases, with 2 bases between them. This CDR3 reads CSASPYEQYF. The CDR3 region has the DNA TGCAGTGCTAGCCCCTACGAGCAGTACTTC.

J is TRBJ1-2 and V is TRBV24-1; D is perhaps TRBD1 (5 bases). V lost 4 bases and J 2 bases, leaving 10 bases between the germline ends. Germline loops: CDR1 KGHDR, CDR2 SFDVKD. The CDR3 spans 14 residues. The CDR3 DNA sequence: TGTGCCACCAGTGACCGCCGACAGAACTATGGCTACACCTTC. It specifies CATSDRRQNYGYTF.

This clonotype was counted many times. The chain employs TRBV4-1 and TRBJ2-3, with no clear D. The CDR3 is 13 amino acids. V lost 0 bases to trimming and J lost 6 bases, with 7 bases between them. The germline V gene has CDR1 MGHRA and CDR2 YSYEKL. The chain's CDR3 is CASSQDVQDTQYF. Here the CDR3 DNA reads TGCGCCAGCAGCCAAGATGTGCAGGATACGCAGTATTTT.

This clonotype was found many times. The chain carries TRBV7-8 and TRBJ2-1; 7 positions agree with TRBD1. There are 15 residues in the CDR3. Trimming cost V 3 bases and J 8 bases; bases outside gene matches: 10. Germline V gene sequence: CDR1 SGHVS, CDR2 FQNEAQ. The CDR3 bases are TGTGCCAGCAGCTTCAGCCCCGACAGGGCGCATGAGCAGTTCTTC. Protein: CASSFSPDRAHEQFF.

This clonotype was detected ten times or more. V gene TRBV15 combines with J gene TRBJ2-5; 7 bases fit TRBD2. Looked up from germline, CDR1 is LNHNV and CDR2 is YYDKDF (reference sequence). The V gene end was trimmed by 0 bases and the J gene end by 5 bases; junction bases not matched to a gene: 9. This CDR3 is built from 16 residues. CDR3 DNA sequence: TGTGCCACCAGCAGAGATCGTACGGGAGGTGTGGAGACCCAGTACTTC. Protein: CATSRDRTGGVETQYF.

This clonotype appeared many times. The chain has TRBV28 and TRBJ2-3; TRBD1 agrees at 9 bases. Trimming took 5 bases from V and 2 from J; bases not matched to a gene: 8. The CDR3 totals 16 residues. CDR1 MDHEN and CDR2 SYDVKM come from the germline V gene. The CDR3, as DNA: TGTGCCAGCAGTCCGGACAGGGGCCTTCTCACAGATACGCAGTATTTT. This codes for CASSPDRGLLTDTQYF.

In this sample, this clonotype turned up a few times. The chain joins TRBV2 to TRBJ2-3; tentatively, D is TRBD2 (5 bases). The CDR3 consists of 11 residues. The germline V gene has CDR1 SNHLY and CDR2 FYNNEI. Trimming left V 7 bases short and J 8 bases short, with 10 bases between. In DNA form, the CDR3 reads TGTGCCAGCAAAAGGGCGGGTACGCAGTATTTT. Translation gives CASKRAGTQYF.

This clonotype was recorded many times. J is TRBJ2-1 and V is TRBV12-3 or TRBV12-4; 10 bases are a match to TRBD2. V dropped 11 bases and J dropped 7; count of bases not matched to a gene: 11. The CDR3 sequence is 14 residues long. CDR3 in amino acids: CARGRTSGANEQFF. The CDR3 DNA follows: TGTGCCCGGGGTAGAACTAGCGGGGCTAATGAGCAGTTCTTC.

Ten or more counts support this clonotype. The chain has TRBV7-2 and TRBJ2-3; D is possibly TRBD1 (6 bases). The germline CDR1 and CDR2 sequences are SGHTA and FQGNSA. The V end lost 7 bases, the J end lost 2 bases, and 16 bases lay between the germline ends. This CDR3 contains 15 residues. The CDR3 DNA reads TGTGCCAGCACCTCTGGAGACAGGCCCACAGATACGCAGTATTTT. Translation gives CASTSGDRPTDTQYF. The full variable domain, rest sourced from reference TRBV7-2 and TRBJ2-3, is GAGVSQSPSNKVTEKGKDVELRCDPISGHTALYWYRQSLGQGLEFLIYFQGNSAPDKSGLPSDRFSAERTGGSVSTLTIQRTQQEDSAVYLCASTSGDRPTDTQYFGPGTRLTVL.

Turning to this clonotype: This clone may be a read error of a much larger clone one base away. This rearrangement joins TRBV12-3 or TRBV12-4 to TRBJ2-2; possible D gene TRBD2, 5 bases. This CDR3 is built from 16 residues. V shed 2 bases and J shed 2 bases, with 12 bases lying between them. CDR3 region: CASSLWRADNTGELFF. CDR3 DNA: TGTGCCAGCAGTTTATGGCGGGCAGATAACACCGGGGAGCTGTTTTTT.

At least ten counts were recorded for this clonotype. The J gene is TRBJ1-2, the V gene TRBV12-3 or TRBV12-4; no clear D gene. V was pared by 3 bases and J by 4 bases, with 9 bases between. CDR3 length equals 13 residues. The CDR3 DNA reads TGTGCCAGCAGTTTGGATCCGGGCTATGGCTACACCTTC. Its protein is CASSLDPGYGYTF.

The sample holds a few counts of this clonotype. The gene calls are TRBV28 and TRBJ2-7, with 7 nucleotides matching TRBD2. Trimming took 5 bases from V and 2 from J; bases not matched to a gene: 12. Germline CDR1 and CDR2: MDHEN and SYDVKM. CDR3 length: 16 residues. CDR3 nucleotides: TGTGCCAGCAGTCAGGCACCGCTAGCGGCCACCTACGAGCAGTACTTC. Protein: CASSQAPLAATYEQYF.

This clonotype has a count of ten or more. This rearrangement joins TRBV11-2 to TRBJ2-1; D gene uncertain. Trimming left V 4 bases short and J 8 bases short, with 6 bases between. CDR3 length: 11 amino acids. Germline V gene sequence: CDR1 SGHAT, CDR2 FQNNGV. CDR3 nucleotides: TGTGCCAGCAGCTCACCCCATGAGCAGTTCTTC. Translation: CASSSPHEQFF. Full variable domain (rest looked up from reference TRBV11-2 and TRBJ2-1): EAGVAQSPRYKIIEKRQSVAFWCNPISGHATLYWYQQILGQGPKLLIQFQNNGVVDDSQLPKDRFSAERLKGVDSTLKIQPAKLEDSAVYLCASSSPHEQFFGPGTRLTVL.

This clonotype has only a few counts. CDR3 region: CASSSKRGTGGIYEQYF. The DNA for the CDR3 is TGTGCCAGCAGCTCCAAAAGGGGTACAGGGGGAATCTACGAGCAGTACTTC. V usage is TRBV6-1 and J usage is TRBJ2-7; 8 nucleotides line up with TRBD1. The germline V gene has CDR1 MNHNS and CDR2 SASEGT. This CDR3 contains 17 residues. V lost 6 bases, J lost 3 bases, and 16 bases stayed unmatched.

In its sample, this clonotype was seen many times. The chain employs TRBV7-8 and TRBJ1-2; D unclear. V shed 0 bases and J shed 4 bases, with 12 bases lying between them. CDR3 length equals 15 residues. Germline values: CDR1 SGHVS, CDR2 FQNEAQ. Here the CDR3 reads CASSLANFESYGYTF. CDR3 DNA: TGTGCCAGCAGCTTAGCTAATTTCGAGAGCTATGGCTACACCTTC. Filled out from reference TRBV7-8 and TRBJ1-2, the complete variable domain reads GAGVSQSPRYKVAKRGQDVALRCDPISGHVSLFWYQQALGQGPEFLTYFQNEAQLDKSGLPSDRFFAERPEGSVSTLKIQRTQQEDSAVYLCASSLANFESYGYTFGSGTRLTVV.

This clonotype occurred many times. The chain uses TRBV6-6 and TRBJ1-2, with TRBD1 identical over 9 bases. CDR3 size: 15 residues. Germline-derived CDR1 and CDR2 are MNHNY and SVGAGI (reference sequence). Unmatched junction bases numbered 12, after V lost 5 bases and J lost 8 bases. As DNA, the CDR3 is TGTGCCAGCAGTCCCCTCATCCAGGACAGGGGCGGCTACACCTTC. Translating it yields CASSPLIQDRGGYTF.

The rearrangement uses TRBV5-5 and TRBJ2-7; 9 nucleotides line up with TRBD1. This CDR3 is 19 amino acids long. Germline assignment: CDR1 SGHKS and CDR2 YYEKEE (reference sequence). The junction had 18 bases not matched to a gene; V was cut back by 0 bases and J by 5 bases. The CDR3: CASSLVIITTGGQIDEQYF. The CDR3 DNA is TGTGCCAGCAGCTTGGTAATTATAACGACAGGGGGACAAATCGACGAGCAGTACTTC.